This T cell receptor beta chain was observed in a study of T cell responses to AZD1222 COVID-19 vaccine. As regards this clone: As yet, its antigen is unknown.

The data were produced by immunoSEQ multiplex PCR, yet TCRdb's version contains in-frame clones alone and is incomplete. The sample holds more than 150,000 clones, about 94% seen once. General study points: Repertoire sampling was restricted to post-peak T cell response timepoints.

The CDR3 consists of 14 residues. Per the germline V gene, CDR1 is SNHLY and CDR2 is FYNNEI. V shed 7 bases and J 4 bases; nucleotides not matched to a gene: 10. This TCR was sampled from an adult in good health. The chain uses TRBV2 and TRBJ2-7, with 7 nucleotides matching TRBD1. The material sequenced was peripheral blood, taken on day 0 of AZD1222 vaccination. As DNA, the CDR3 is TGTGCCAGCACCTCCGGGACAGCTTTATACGAGCAGTACTTC. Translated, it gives CASTSGTALYEQYF.